These 8 T cell receptor beta chains were all obtained from the same sample, sequenced in a study of blood T cell repertoires in COVID-19. TCRdb keeps only in-frame clones here, not all; method: immunoSEQ multiplex PCR. The data hold 250,000 to 300,000 clones, with roughly 93% observed a single time. Sample: PBMCs or T cells enriched from blood (not recorded which). The receptors stem from a woman aged 40 to 50 with acute COVID-19.

The chain links TRBV9 to TRBJ1-3; D gene ambiguous. The germline gives CDR1 SGDLS, CDR2 YYNGEE. V was pared by 3 bases and J by 4 bases, with 5 bases between. This CDR3 region has 12 residues. DNA of the CDR3: TGTGCCAGCAGCGGAGCCGGAAACACCATATATTTT. Translation: CASSGAGNTIYF.

The V call is TRBV30, the J call TRBJ1-1; D is perhaps TRBD1 (6 bases). This CDR3 is built from 12 residues. From germline, CDR1 is GTSNPN and CDR2 SVGIG (reference sequence). Trimming pared 7 bases from V and 1 base from J, leaving 10 bases between. CDR3 amino acids: CASKQGNTEAFF. In DNA form, the CDR3 reads TGTGCCTCAAAACAGGGGAACACTGAAGCTTTCTTT.

This chain connects TRBV7-2 to TRBJ2-2; 8 bases are shared with TRBD2. V lost 5 bases and J lost 14; bases outside the gene matches: 13. CDR3 size: 14 residues. Germline V gene sequence: CDR1 SGHTA, CDR2 FQGNSA. Here the CDR3 reads CASSPTIGTRQLFF. DNA for the CDR3: TGTGCCAGCAGCCCAACAATTGGGACTAGGCAACTGTTTTTT.

The V gene is TRBV6-5, the J gene TRBJ1-2, with 9 bases lining up with TRBD1. The V gene end was trimmed by 5 bases and the J gene end by 3 bases; junction bases not matched to a gene: 7. CDR3 length: 15 residues. CDR1 is MNHEY, CDR2 SVGAGI, per germline. The CDR3 is CASSPTGGKYYGYTF. The CDR3 bases are TGTGCCAGCAGTCCGACAGGGGGGAAATACTATGGCTACACCTTC.

This chain connects TRBV6-5 to TRBJ1-2, with a weak D call TRBD1 (5 bases). The CDR3 has 12 residues. Germline assignment: CDR1 MNHEY and CDR2 SVGAGI. V lost 5 bases and J lost 8, with 12 bases in between. CDR3 sequence (DNA): TGTGCCAGCAGTCCTCGGACAAACGGCTACACCTTC. Its translation is CASSPRTNGYTF.

The rearrangement joins TRBV3-1 (or the pseudogene TRBV3-2) to TRBJ2-1, with D maybe TRBD2 (6 bases). Between the trimmed V and J ends, which lost 1 base and 8 bases, there was a span of 18 bases. Germline assignment: CDR1 LGHDT and CDR2 YNNKEL (reference sequence). CDR3 size: 16 residues. In DNA form, the CDR3 reads TGTGCCAGCAGCCAAGGGGACCACCCGGGGGTGCATGAGCAGTTCTTC. It translates to CASSQGDHPGVHEQFF.

J is TRBJ1-5 and V is TRBV7-2; 7 nucleotides align to TRBD1. Germline-derived CDR1 and CDR2 are SGHTA and FQGNSA. The CDR3 has 14 amino acids. J lost 6 bases, V lost 5 bases, and 7 bases had no gene match. Here the CDR3 DNA reads TGTGCCAGCAGCACCCGACAGGGAAGTCAGCCCCAGCATTTT. This gives the protein CASSTRQGSQPQHF.

The J gene is TRBJ2-3, the V gene TRBV5-1; 12 positions match TRBD2. In germline, CDR1 is SGHRS, CDR2 YFSETQ. J gave up 3 bases and V 3 bases, and 8 bases lay outside the gene matches. This CDR3 region has 17 residues. CDR3 sequence reads: CASSSAASGGATDTQYF. CDR3 sequence (DNA): TGCGCCAGCAGCTCTGCGGCTAGCGGGGGGGCGACAGATACGCAGTATTTT.